The 8 T cell receptor beta chains given below trace back to one sample, sequenced in a study of T cell repertoires in cytomegalovirus infection (dated by TCRdb to the late 2010s). Their antigens are not known. The instrument given in TCRdb is Illumina HiSeq 1500. TCRdb reprocessed the public reads (quality trimming at Q25 with fastp, clone calling with MiXCR) and kept in-frame beta chains. Each entry is one CDR3 protein sequence, shown with its most common DNA and genes. The sample data list about 900,000 distinct CDR3 sequences, and around a third of these were observed just once. Clones ranked in the top ten supply more than 13% of the sample. The treatment or condition label on this specimen signifies: in vitro stimulation with specific CMV peptide epitopes to enrich CMV-specific T cells. Specimen: cultured CD8+ T cells from PBMCs, collected from culture after CMV antigen stimulation. The source is a human donor in good health (CMV status not recorded). Some clones in this sample may be carry-over from other donors' samples.

The V gene is TRBV19, the J gene TRBJ1-4; no reliable D call. Trimming took off 4 bases at V and 0 bases at J, with 18 bases between the two ends. The CDR3 contains 18 residues. Germline V gene lookup returns CDR1 LNHDA and CDR2 SQIVND (reference sequence). CDR3 amino acids: CASSTDPQTPATNEKLFF. CDR3 coding DNA: TGTGCCAGTAGTACCGATCCCCAAACACCAGCAACTAATGAAAAACTGTTTTTT.

This clonotype was recorded at least ten times. The chain recombines TRBV7-2 with TRBJ1-1; no clear D. CDR3 length equals 17 residues. From germline, CDR1 is SGHTA and CDR2 FQGNSA. Trimming removed 2 bases at V and 1 base at J, with 17 bases between. The CDR3 reads CASSLNAVGRGNTEAFF. The CDR3 nucleotides are TGTGCCAGCAGCTTAAACGCCGTAGGGCGCGGGAACACTGAAGCTTTCTTT. The whole variable domain, filled in from reference TRBV7-2 and TRBJ1-1, reads GAGVSQSPSNKVTEKGKDVELRCDPISGHTALYWYRQSLGQGLEFLIYFQGNSAPDKSGLPSDRFSAERTGGSVSTLTIQRTQQEDSAVYLCASSLNAVGRGNTEAFFGQGTRLTVV.

The chain employs TRBV6-5 and TRBJ1-2; TRBD1 is a possible D gene (5 bases). Germline loops: CDR1 MNHEY, CDR2 SVGAGI. The CDR3 length is 12 residues. Between the trimmed V and J ends, which lost 7 bases and 4 bases, there was a span of 10 bases. In DNA, the CDR3 is TGTGCCAGCATGTGTGGGGCCTATGGCTACACCTTC. It specifies CASMCGAYGYTF.

The V gene is TRBV7-6, the J gene TRBJ2-1; 10 positions agree with TRBD2. CDR1 SGHVS and CDR2 FNYEAQ come from the germline V gene. Trimming removed 5 bases from V and 4 bases from J; junction bases left unmatched: 5. The CDR3 runs 15 residues. CDR3 loop: CASSNSGGKYNEQFF. CDR3 sequence (DNA): TGTGCCAGCAGCAATAGCGGGGGGAAGTACAATGAGCAGTTCTTC.

The chain is built from TRBV28 and TRBJ2-5, with 7 bases that match TRBD1. The ends lost 10 bases at V and 2 bases at J; junction bases unmatched: 7. The germline V gene has CDR1 MDHEN and CDR2 SYDVKM. This CDR3 is 13 amino acids long. The CDR3 protein is CATEGARQETQYF. CDR3 DNA: TGTGCCACCGAGGGGGCGAGACAAGAGACCCAGTACTTC.

The CDR3 region is CAISVMTGENRETQYF. For the CDR3, the DNA is TGTGCCATCAGTGTGATGACAGGGGAGAATAGAGAGACCCAGTACTTC. J is TRBJ2-5 and V is TRBV10-3; 8 bases agree with TRBD1. The germline gives CDR1 ENHRY, CDR2 SYGVKD. The CDR3 runs 16 residues. Germline trimming cut 4 bases from V and 4 bases from J; bases unmatched to any gene: 11.

Points on this clonotype: The junction shows a germline mismatch at one end, possibly a read error. This sequence joins TRBV7-9 and TRBJ1-5; D is unclear. Germline V gives CDR1 SEHNR, CDR2 FQNEAQ (reference sequence). The CDR3 length is 13 residues. The CDR3 DNA sequence: TGTGCCAGCAGCCCGGCACACAATCAGACCCAGCATTTT. It translates to CASSPAHNQTQHF.

The CDR3 region has the DNA TGTGCCACCAGCAGAGAGGGGTACCAAGAGACCCAGTACTTC. This codes for CATSREGYQETQYF. This rearrangement joins TRBV15 to TRBJ2-5, with D unclear. Germline-derived CDR1 and CDR2 are LNHNV and YYDKDF (reference sequence). The CDR3 is 14 amino acids. Trimming cost V 0 bases and J 0 bases, with 5 bases left between them. The variable domain in full, with the rest retrieved from reference TRBV15 and TRBJ2-5, is DAMVIQNPRYQVTQFGKPVTLSCSQTLNHNVMYWYQQKSSQAPKLLFHYYDKDFNNEADTPDNFQSRRPNTSFCFLDIRSPGLGDTAMYLCATSREGYQETQYFGPGTRLLVL.